This TCR beta chain was identified during a study of early T cells in non-severe SARS-CoV-2 infection (dated by TCRdb to the early 2020s). About the investigation overall: Because TCR sequencing was done on bulk RNA from unsorted whole blood, the alpha and beta chains could not be paired. Points the paper makes about the study in general: VDJdb matching was skewed toward anti-spike CD8 responses, so virus-specific expansions were likely underestimated and private and CD4 specificities were missed.

Set within a cohort of healthcare workers in London, UK, this nested case-control study involved weekly PCR testing of nasopharyngeal swabs along with blood sampling. Healthcare workers were recruited during the week of the UK lockdown, between 23 and 31 March 2020, and followed weekly for up to 16 weeks. Libraries were built with 5' RACE. Sequencing was carried out with a NextSeq 500. To correct for sequencing error and PCR bias, the TCR library protocol tagged individual cDNA molecules with unique molecular identifiers. TCR alpha and beta chains were both sequenced, and the abundances of alpha and beta sequences in each sample were closely correlated with each other. In the original analysis: V gene, J gene and CDR3 annotation of TCR sequences was performed with Decombinator V4. TCRs were defined as expanded if a significant change between any two time points was detected under a Poisson model with p below 0.0001. TCR abundances were normalised to the total number of TCRs sequenced per sample and expressed as counts per million. TRAV1-2 paired with TRAJ12, TRAJ20 or TRAJ33 defined MAIT TCRs, while TRAV10 paired with TRAJ18 defined iNKT TCRs. VDJdb, accessed on 1 November 2021, was searched for TCRs annotated for CMV, EBV and SARS-CoV-2, and TCRs annotated for more than one antigen were excluded. TCRdb redid the processing of the public reads, applying fastp at Q25 and MiXCR, and retained in-frame beta chains. Rows with one shared CDR3 protein collapse into an entry with the most common genes and DNA. TCRdb, rather than the study authors, made the V and J calls. The sample contains 20,000 to 25,000 distinct CDR3 sequences, 4% of them found a single time. More than 1.1% of the sample belongs to the ten largest clones.

Taken from the germline V gene (reference sequence), the CDR1 and CDR2 loops are SEHNR and FQNEAQ. The CDR3 numbers 14 residues from cysteine through phenylalanine. CDR3 DNA only is kept here, 42 bases in frame from base 1. V is shortened by 4 bases, J by 5 bases, and the region joining them spans 14 bases. This clonotype was counted ten times or more. Its recognized antigen is unknown. Base qualities are not recorded, but no much larger clone differs from it by a single base. The clonotype comes from an adult who was a healthcare worker with PCR-confirmed SARS-CoV-2 infection or an uninfected control (not recorded which). This sequence uses TRBV7-9 and TRBJ1-2, with an unclear D gene assignment. The specimen sequenced was whole blood. CDR3 sequence: CASSSPPLVYGYTF. Here is the DNA: TGTGCCAGCAGCTCCCCCCCGCTAGTTTATGGCTACACCTTC.